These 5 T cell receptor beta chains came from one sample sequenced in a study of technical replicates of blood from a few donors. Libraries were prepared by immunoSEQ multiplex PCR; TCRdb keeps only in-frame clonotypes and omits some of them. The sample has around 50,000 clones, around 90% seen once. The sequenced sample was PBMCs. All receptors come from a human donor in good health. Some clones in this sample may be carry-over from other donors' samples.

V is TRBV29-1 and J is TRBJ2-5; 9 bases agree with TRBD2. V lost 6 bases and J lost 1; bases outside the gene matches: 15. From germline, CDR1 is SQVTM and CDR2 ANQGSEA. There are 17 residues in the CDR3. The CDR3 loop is CSVHTDFSGGPQETQYF. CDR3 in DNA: TGCAGCGTCCATACGGACTTCAGCGGGGGGCCCCAAGAGACCCAGTACTTC.

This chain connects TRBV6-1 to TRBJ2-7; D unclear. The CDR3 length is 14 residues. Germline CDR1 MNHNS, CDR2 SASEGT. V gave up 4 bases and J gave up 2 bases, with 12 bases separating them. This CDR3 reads CASSVSQSTYEQYF. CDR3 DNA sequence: TGTGCCAGCAGTGTATCACAGAGCACCTACGAGCAGTACTTC.

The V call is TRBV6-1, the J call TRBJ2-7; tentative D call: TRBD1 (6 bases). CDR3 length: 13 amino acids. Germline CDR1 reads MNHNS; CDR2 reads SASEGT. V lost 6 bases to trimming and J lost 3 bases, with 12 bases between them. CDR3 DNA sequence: TGTGCCAGCAGCACAGGGTCCAGCTACGAGCAGTACTTC. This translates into CASSTGSSYEQYF.

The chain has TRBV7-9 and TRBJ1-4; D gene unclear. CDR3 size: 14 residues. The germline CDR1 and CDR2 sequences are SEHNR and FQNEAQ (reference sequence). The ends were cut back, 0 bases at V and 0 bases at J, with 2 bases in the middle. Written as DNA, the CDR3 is TGTGCCAGCAGCTTAGCCTCAACTAATGAAAAACTGTTTTTT. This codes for CASSLASTNEKLFF.

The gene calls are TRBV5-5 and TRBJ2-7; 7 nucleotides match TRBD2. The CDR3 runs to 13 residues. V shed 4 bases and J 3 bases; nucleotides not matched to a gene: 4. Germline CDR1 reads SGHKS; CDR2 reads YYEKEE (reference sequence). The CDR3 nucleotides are TGTGCCAGCAGCGGGGGGGGACTCTACGAGCAGTACTTC. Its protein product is CASSGGGLYEQYF.